This T cell receptor beta chain appears in the sequencing data of a study of OX40 agonist ivuxolimab in advanced cancers. In the study overall: The study gave patients intravenous ivuxolimab at 0.01 to 10 mg/kg every 2 weeks.

CDR1 MNHNS and CDR2 SASEGT come from the germline V gene. This CDR3 spans 16 amino acids. The assay was immunoSEQ multiplex PCR, and TCRdb's table has in-frame clones only and misses some. The sample includes some 100,000 clones, about nine tenths seen only once; the top ten take approximately 0.34%. The chain employs TRBV6-1 and TRBJ2-5, with a weak D call TRBD1 (7 bases). The DNA end favors TRBJ2-7, so the J call may be wrong. The receptor was isolated from an adult with an advanced solid tumor such as melanoma, head and neck, liver or kidney cancer. The sequencing used CD4+ or CD8+ T cells sorted from blood, collected in a trial of the OX40 agonist ivuxolimab. The CDR3: CASSERYGGQSYEQYF. CDR3 DNA sequence: TGTGCCAGCAGTGAAAGGTACGGGGGACAGTCCTACGAGCAGTACTTC.